The 26 T cell receptor beta chains listed next were all sequenced from one sample in a study of T cell responses to AZD1222 COVID-19 vaccine. Produced via immunoSEQ multiplex PCR; TCRdb's table is partial and in-frame only. The data show tens of thousands of clones, approximately 83% seen once. The sequencing used peripheral blood, collected on day 0 of AZD1222 vaccination. These receptor sequences come from an adult in good health.

The rearrangement joins TRBV5-5 to TRBJ1-6; 8 nucleotides match TRBD1. V lost 0 bases and J lost 8; bases outside the gene matches: 7. The CDR3 extends over 16 amino acids. The V gene's germline CDR1 is SGHKS and CDR2 YYEKEE (reference sequence). The CDR3 nucleotides are TGTGCCAGCAGCTTGGTGGCAGGGGGCTTTTATTCACCCCTCCACTTT. Protein product: CASSLVAGGFYSPLHF.

The CDR3 is CASSPVLSPAYEQYF. CDR3 nucleotide sequence: TGTGCCAGCTCACCGGTACTATCCCCTGCTTACGAGCAGTACTTC. This rearrangement joins TRBV18 to TRBJ2-7, with no clear D. Germline CDR1 and CDR2: KGHSH and LQKENI. V was cut by 3 bases and J by 4 bases, with 16 bases left in between. The length of the CDR3 is 15 residues.

The V gene is TRBV11-3, the J gene TRBJ2-7; no firm D call. Germline CDR1 reads SGHNT; CDR2 reads YENEEA. CDR3 length: 14 amino acids. V dropped 5 bases and J dropped 7 bases, with 18 bases sitting between them. CDR3 protein: CASSPRRGSSEQYF. The CDR3 nucleotides read TGTGCCAGCAGCCCCAGGAGAGGCTCTTCAGAGCAGTACTTC.

This clone has a single count. This chain links TRBV4-2 with TRBJ2-7; D tentatively fits TRBD1 or TRBD2 (5 bases each). With 0 bases removed from V and 1 base from J, the gap between germline ends came to 10 bases. CDR3 size: 15 residues. The germline V gene encodes CDR1 LGHNA and CDR2 YNFKEQ. CDR3 residues: CASSQDGGGSYEQYF. The CDR3 DNA reads as TGTGCCAGCAGCCAAGACGGTGGGGGATCCTACGAGCAGTACTTC.

The chain carries TRBV11-2 and TRBJ1-1, with D unclear. The CDR3 is made up of 15 amino acids. Trimming took 5 bases from V and 1 from J, leaving 14 bases between them. From germline, CDR1 is SGHAT and CDR2 FQNNGV. The CDR3 sequence is CASSPPWGANTEAFF. For the CDR3, the DNA is TGTGCCAGCAGCCCTCCCTGGGGAGCGAACACTGAAGCTTTCTTT. Together with reference TRBV11-2 and TRBJ1-1, the CDR3 gives the full variable domain: EAGVAQSPRYKIIEKRQSVAFWCNPISGHATLYWYQQILGQGPKLLIQFQNNGVVDDSQLPKDRFSAERLKGVDSTLKIQPAKLEDSAVYLCASSPPWGANTEAFFGQGTRLTVV.

The chain has TRBV25-1 and TRBJ2-2; perhaps D is TRBD1 or TRBD2 (5 bases each). Germline loops: CDR1 MGHDK, CDR2 SYGVNS. Trimming pared 2 bases from V and 3 bases from J, leaving 7 bases between. The CDR3 spans 14 residues. The DNA for the CDR3 is TGTGCCAGCAGTGAACGGGGACACACCGGGGAGCTGTTTTTT. This sequence encodes CASSERGHTGELFF.

This chain uses TRBV5-6 with TRBJ2-3, with D perhaps matching TRBD1 or TRBD2 (5 bases each). Germline loops: CDR1 SGHDT, CDR2 YYEEEE. V was trimmed by 4 bases and J by 2 bases, leaving 11 bases between them. The CDR3 is made up of 14 amino acids. For the CDR3, the DNA is TGTGCCAGCAGCAGGGGACGAACCACAGATACGCAGTATTTT. It codes for CASSRGRTTDTQYF.

In its sample, this clone was seen a few times. The V call is TRBV6-5, the J call TRBJ1-2; D is perhaps TRBD1 (6 bases). The V gene lost 4 bases and the J gene lost 6 bases, with 15 bases spanning the gap. The germline gives CDR1 MNHEY, CDR2 SVGAGI. This CDR3 has 14 amino acids. The CDR3 protein is CASSSGGNRDGYTF. The CDR3 DNA reads TGTGCCAGCAGTTCGGGGGGCAATAGGGATGGCTACACCTTC.

The table lists this clone with a few counts. The genes are TRBV19 and TRBJ1-5, with D perhaps TRBD1 (5 bases). Germline CDR1 is LNHDA and CDR2 is SQIVND (reference sequence). CDR3 size: 15 residues. The V gene lost 8 bases and the J gene lost 4 bases, with 18 bases spanning the gap. The CDR3 spells CASGSTGTRNQPQHF. CDR3 nucleotides: TGTGCCAGTGGCTCCACCGGGACCCGAAATCAGCCCCAGCATTTT.

This chain links TRBV7-6 with TRBJ2-3; 11 bases agree with TRBD2. CDR1 and CDR2 (germline): SGHVS, FNYEAQ. The J segment lost 3 bases and the V segment lost 5 bases, leaving 7 bases of the junction unmatched. This CDR3 spans 16 amino acids. The CDR3 is CASSLAGTSGTDTQYF. The CDR3 DNA is TGTGCCAGCAGCCTTGCCGGGACTAGCGGTACAGATACGCAGTATTTT.

V is TRBV7-9 and J is TRBJ1-3; D call uncertain. Trimming removed 5 bases from V and 1 base from J, with 6 bases in between. The CDR3 sequence is 13 residues long. The germline gives CDR1 SEHNR, CDR2 FQNEAQ (reference sequence). CDR3 sequence: CASSPVSGNTIYF. CDR3 bases: TGTGCCAGCAGCCCGGTATCTGGAAACACCATATATTTT. Full variable domain (missing parts from reference TRBV7-9 and TRBJ1-3): DTGVSQNPRHKITKRGQNVTFRCDPISEHNRLYWYRQTLGQGPEFLTYFQNEAQLEKSRLLSDRFSAERPKGSFSTLEIQRTEQGDSAMYLCASSPVSGNTIYFGEGSWLTVV.

The V gene is TRBV12-3 or TRBV12-4, the J gene TRBJ1-5; D gene ambiguous. This CDR3 is built from 13 residues. V was pared by 9 bases and J by 6 bases, with 15 bases between. The CDR3 is CASTLLDSQPQHF. The DNA of the CDR3 is TGTGCCAGTACCCTGCTTGATAGTCAGCCCCAGCATTTT.

The genes are TRBV19 and TRBJ1-5; D remains unclear. Germline V gene lookup returns CDR1 LNHDA and CDR2 SQIVND (reference sequence). The CDR3 runs to 12 residues. V was clipped by 6 bases and J by 3 bases, with 6 bases between them. The CDR3: CASRGSNQPQHF. Here the CDR3 DNA reads TGTGCCAGTAGAGGATCCAATCAGCCCCAGCATTTT.

This chain connects TRBV28 to TRBJ2-2; 10 positions agree with TRBD1. CDR3 length: 19 residues. Germline V gene lookup returns CDR1 MDHEN and CDR2 SYDVKM. Losses at the gene ends were 6 bases for V and 1 base for J; bases not matched to a gene: 14. CDR3 sequence (DNA): TGTGCCAGCAGGCCCCCGGGACAGGGGTTAAGCATGAACACCGGGGAGCTGTTTTTT. Translated: CASRPPGQGLSMNTGELFF.

The V and J genes are TRBV6-5 and TRBJ1-5; TRBD1 might be the D (5 bases). In germline, CDR1 is MNHEY, CDR2 SVGAGI. CDR3 length: 14 amino acids. Trimming pared 6 bases from V and 4 bases from J, leaving 13 bases between. CDR3 protein: CASSIGGVNQPQHF. In nucleotides, the CDR3 is TGTGCCAGCAGCATTGGAGGGGTGAATCAGCCCCAGCATTTT.

Here the CDR3 reads CASKGEGRQPQHF. The CDR3 nucleotides are TGTGCCAGTAAAGGCGAAGGCCGTCAGCCCCAGCATTTT. V is TRBV19 and J is TRBJ1-5; D remains ambiguous. Trimming stripped 7 bases from V and 6 bases from J, with 13 bases between. The CDR3 is 13 residues long. Germline CDR1 reads LNHDA; CDR2 reads SQIVND (reference sequence).

V gene TRBV4-2 combines with J gene TRBJ1-5; 7 bases map to TRBD1. Germline V gene lookup returns CDR1 LGHNA and CDR2 YNFKEQ. Trimming took 0 bases from V and 6 from J; bases not matched to a gene: 11. This CDR3 is built from 17 residues. CDR3: CASSQEGVEGAIQPQHF. Written as DNA, the CDR3 is TGTGCCAGCAGCCAAGAGGGGGTGGAGGGGGCTATTCAGCCCCAGCATTTT.

This clone was recorded only once. The CDR3 DNA reads TGCGCCAGCAGCGTTACAGGGGGCGCGGGCACAGATACGCAGTATTTT. Translated, it gives CASSVTGGAGTDTQYF. The chain links TRBV5-1 to TRBJ2-3; 9 positions match TRBD1. V shed 4 bases and J 1 base; nucleotides not matched to a gene: 7. The CDR3 is 16 amino acids. Per the germline V gene, CDR1 is SGHRS and CDR2 is YFSETQ.

The DNA for the CDR3 is TGTGCCAGTAGTATAGGCCCGGACACCGGGGAGCTGTTTTTT. Its translation is CASSIGPDTGELFF. The rearrangement links TRBV19 to TRBJ2-2; D unclear. Looked up from germline, CDR1 is LNHDA and CDR2 is SQIVND (reference sequence). This CDR3 has 14 residues. With 1 base removed from V and 3 bases from J, the gap between germline ends came to 6 bases.

V usage is TRBV18 and J usage is TRBJ1-5; tentative D call: TRBD1 (6 bases). The CDR3 length is 17 residues. V was shortened by 3 bases and J by 3 bases, with 18 bases between the two germline ends. Per germline, CDR1 KGHSH and CDR2 LQKENI. Written as DNA, the CDR3 is TGTGCCAGCTCACCTCGGACAGCTACAGCACTCAATCAGCCCCAGCATTTT. It is translated as CASSPRTATALNQPQHF. Variable domain in full (rest from reference TRBV18 and TRBJ1-5): NAGVMQNPRHLVRRRGQEARLRCSPMKGHSHVYWYRQLPEEGLKFMVYLQKENIIDESGMPKERFSAEFPKEGPSILRIQQVVRGDSAAYFCASSPRTATALNQPQHFGDGTRLSIL.

V and J are TRBV5-4 and TRBJ2-1; 8 positions agree with TRBD1. With V trimmed by 2 bases and J by 6 bases, 4 bases remained unmatched. The CDR3 is made up of 14 amino acids. CDR1 and CDR2 from the germline V gene are SGHNT and YYREEE (reference sequence). The DNA for the CDR3 is TGTGCCAGCAGCTTAACAGGGGGGTTCAATGAGCAGTTCTTC. This encodes CASSLTGGFNEQFF.

The gene calls are TRBV6-5 and TRBJ2-7; D is possibly TRBD2 (6 bases). CDR3 length: 13 amino acids. Between the trimmed V and J ends, which lost 2 bases and 6 bases, there was a span of 11 bases. From germline, CDR1 is MNHEY and CDR2 SVGAGI. CDR3 nucleotide sequence: TGTGCCAGCAGTTACGCTCAGGGAGGCGAGCAGTACTTC. This gives the protein CASSYAQGGEQYF.

This clone was seen more than once but under ten times. This chain uses TRBV4-2 with TRBJ1-4; D is ambiguous. Germline V gives CDR1 LGHNA, CDR2 YNFKEQ. The CDR3 runs 14 residues. Trimming pared 0 bases from V and 5 bases from J, leaving 7 bases between. CDR3: CASSQDSGNEKLFF. The CDR3 DNA sequence: TGTGCCAGCAGCCAAGATTCGGGGAATGAAAAACTGTTTTTT.

CDR3 residues: CASSQVTGTGRNEQFF. As DNA, the CDR3 is TGCGCCAGCAGCCAAGTCACCGGGACAGGGAGAAATGAGCAGTTCTTC. This chain joins TRBV5-1 and TRBJ2-1, with 9 bases fitting TRBD1. The CDR3 extends over 16 amino acids. Losses at the gene ends were 4 bases for V and 7 bases for J; bases not matched to a gene: 12. Looked up from germline, CDR1 is SGHRS and CDR2 is YFSETQ. Full variable domain (rest looked up from reference TRBV5-1 and TRBJ2-1): KAGVTQTPRYLIKTRGQQVTLSCSPISGHRSVSWYQQTPGQGLQFLFEYFSETQRNKGNFPGRFSGRQFSNSRSEMNVSTLELGDSALYLCASSQVTGTGRNEQFFGPGTRLTVL.

This clone was found a few times. CDR3 in DNA: TGTGCCAGCAGACCAGGGGGACCTATGGAGACCCAGTACTTC. Its protein is CASRPGGPMETQYF. The chain couples TRBV7-6 to TRBJ2-5; 7 bases fit TRBD1. The V and J ends lost 6 bases and 5 bases, in that order; junction bases with no gene match: 9. CDR3 length: 14 residues. The germline gives CDR1 SGHVS, CDR2 FNYEAQ.

The chain recombines TRBV21-1 with TRBJ1-2; the listed D gene, TRBD1, was not tested against the DNA. TRBV21-1 is designated a pseudogene. The CDR3 has 13 residues. Written as DNA, the CDR3 is TGTGCCAGCAGCGGACAGGGGCGCTATGGCTACACCTTC. Translated, it gives CASSGQGRYGYTF.